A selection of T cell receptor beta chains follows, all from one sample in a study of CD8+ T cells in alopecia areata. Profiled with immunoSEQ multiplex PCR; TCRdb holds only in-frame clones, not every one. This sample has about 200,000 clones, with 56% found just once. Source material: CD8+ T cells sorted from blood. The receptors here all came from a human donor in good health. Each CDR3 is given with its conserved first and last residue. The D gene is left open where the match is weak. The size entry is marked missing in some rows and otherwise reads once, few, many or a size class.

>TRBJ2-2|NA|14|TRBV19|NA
CATKEDVTAGELFF
TGTGCCACTAAAGAGGACGTTACCGCCGGGGAGCTGTTTTTT
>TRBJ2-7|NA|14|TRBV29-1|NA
CSVEEGGGSYEQYF
TGCAGCGTTGAAGAGGGGGGAGGCTCCTACGAGCAGTACTTC
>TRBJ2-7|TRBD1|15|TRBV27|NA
CASSLGTGPSYEQYF
TGTGCCAGCAGCCTTGGGACAGGGCCCTCCTACGAGCAGTACTTC
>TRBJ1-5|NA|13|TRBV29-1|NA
CSVDLGAGQPQHF
TGCAGCGTTGACTTAGGGGCCGGTCAGCCCCAGCATTTT
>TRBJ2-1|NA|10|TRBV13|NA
CASSSDEQFF
TGTGCCAGCAGCTCTGATGAGCAGTTCTTC
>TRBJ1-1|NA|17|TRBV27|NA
CASSLSIGQHMNTEAFF
TGTGCCAGCAGTTTATCGATAGGACAGCACATGAACACTGAAGCTTTCTTT
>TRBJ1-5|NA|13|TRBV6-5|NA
CASSPNSNQPQHF
TGTGCCAGTTCCCCCAATAGCAATCAGCCCCAGCATTTT
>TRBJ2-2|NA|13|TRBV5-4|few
CASSFGGTGELFF
TGTGCCAGCAGCTTCGGGGGCACCGGGGAGCTGTTTTTT
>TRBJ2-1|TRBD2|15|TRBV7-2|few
CASSRWTSGQNEQFF
TGTGCCAGCAGCCGATGGACTAGCGGGCAAAATGAGCAGTTCTTC
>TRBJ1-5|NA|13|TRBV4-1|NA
CASSHNNNQPQHF
TGCGCCAGCAGCCACAACAACAATCAGCCCCAGCATTTT
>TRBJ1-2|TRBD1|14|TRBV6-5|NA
CASSYLGQGGGYTF
TGTGCCAGCAGTTACTTAGGACAGGGGGGCGGCTACACCTTC
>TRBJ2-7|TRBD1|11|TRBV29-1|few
CSVGQGMKQYF
TGCAGCGTTGGACAGGGTATGAAGCAGTACTTC
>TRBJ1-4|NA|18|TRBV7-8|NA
CASSLGVRDPTPNEKLFF
TGTGCCAGCAGCTTAGGGGTCCGGGATCCAACACCGAATGAAAAACTGTTTTTT
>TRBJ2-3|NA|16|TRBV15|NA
CATSRDIGGPGDTQYF
TGTGCCACCAGCAGAGATATAGGAGGGCCTGGAGATACGCAGTATTTT
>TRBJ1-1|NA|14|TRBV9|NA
CASSVDVRNTEAFF
TGTGCCAGCAGCGTAGATGTCAGGAACACTGAAGCTTTCTTT
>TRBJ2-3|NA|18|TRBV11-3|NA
CASSLDPPGGGATDTQYF
TGTGCCAGCAGCTTAGATCCGCCGGGTGGGGGAGCAACAGATACGCAGTATTTT
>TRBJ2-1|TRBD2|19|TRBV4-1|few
CASSQTLAGGLMAYNEQFF
TGCGCCAGCAGCCAGACACTAGCGGGGGGGCTTATGGCCTACAATGAGCAGTTCTTC
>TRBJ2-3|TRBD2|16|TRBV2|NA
CASSGFERGGPDTQYF
TGTGCCAGCAGTGGCTTTGAGCGGGGGGGCCCAGATACGCAGTATTTT
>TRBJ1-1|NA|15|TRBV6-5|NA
CASSYSTGKNTEAFF
TGTGCCAGCAGTTACTCGACAGGAAAGAACACTGAAGCTTTCTTT
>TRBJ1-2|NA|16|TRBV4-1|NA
CASSQGPRVKNYGYTF
TGCGCCAGCAGCCAAGGGCCCCGGGTAAAAAACTATGGCTACACCTTC
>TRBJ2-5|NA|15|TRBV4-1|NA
CASSQDPAFRETQYF
TGCGCCAGCAGCCAAGATCCAGCGTTTAGGGAGACCCAGTACTTC
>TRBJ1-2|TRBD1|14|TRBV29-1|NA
CSVLSTGGADGYTF
TGCAGCGTTCTTTCGACAGGGGGCGCGGATGGCTACACCTTC
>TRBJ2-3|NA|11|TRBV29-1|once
CSAPYDDTQYF
TGCAGCGCCCCCTACGACGATACGCAGTATTTT
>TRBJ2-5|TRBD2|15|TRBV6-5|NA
CASSQLAGGRETQYF
TGTGCCAGCAGTCAACTAGCGGGGGGGCGAGAGACCCAGTACTTC
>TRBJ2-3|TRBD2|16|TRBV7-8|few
CASSLALAGGKDTQYF
TGTGCCAGCAGCTTGGCACTAGCGGGGGGCAAAGATACGCAGTATTTT
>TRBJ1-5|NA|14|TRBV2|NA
CASSEAQSGQPQHF
TGTGCCAGCAGTGAAGCGCAAAGTGGCCAGCCCCAGCATTTT
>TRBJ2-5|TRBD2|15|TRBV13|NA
CASTIRGLPTETQYF
TGTGCCAGCACCATACGGGGACTACCCACGGAGACCCAGTACTTC
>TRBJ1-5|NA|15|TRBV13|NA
CASSLGGESNQPQHF
TGTGCCAGCAGCTTAGGAGGGGAGAGCAATCAGCCCCAGCATTTT